The sequence of this TCR beta chain was determined in a study of shared clonotypes between healthy human individuals (dated by TCRdb to the early 2020s). In the study overall: Two women and a few men aged 18 to 49 years were included in the cohort. To estimate repertoire size and how much clonotypes are shared between individuals, the study performed deep sequencing of blood TCR repertoires from roughly five healthy adults. Per donor, leukapheresis produced somewhere between about 0.9 and 9 billion PBMCs. For each donor, CD4 naive and CD4 memory were each run on three plates, CD8 naive on two plates, and CD8 memory on one plate. Libraries were prepared and TCR repertoires were sequenced by different laboratories using diverse techniques, in order to increase sequencing depth and limit assay-specific biases.

The CDR3 runs 17 amino acids, cysteine and phenylalanine included. Of the read, only the CDR3 DNA is kept; its 51 bases are in frame from base 1. CDR1 and CDR2, looked up from the germline V gene, are SGHRS and YFSETQ. Trimming at the junction amounts to 4 bases on V and 3 bases on J, and the germline ends lie 23 bases apart. The paper's findings and limits, for the study overall: Because the study included only a small number of donors, the genetic and exposure-history diversity represented was limited. Even with the large sequencing depth, rarefaction of the sorted-subset datasets indicated that sequencing was incomplete. Naive subsets generally had larger estimated clonotype richness than memory subsets. Sharing across a few donors was observed for around 5% of naive CD4, about 3.2% of naive CD8, 2% to 2.5% of memory CD4, and roughly 0.43% of memory CD8 clonotypes. Compared with non-shared clonotypes, the clonotypes found in all four sorted-subset donors had higher generation probabilities. Based on pairwise subsampling, the degree of clonotype sharing among donors was expected to be affected by sequencing depth. Sampling was limited to blood, and TCR repertoires in tissue likely differ from TCR repertoires in blood.

Healthy HIV-negative adults with no recently reported acute infections or vaccinations were included as donors. All donors were Caucasian adults living in Nashville, Tennessee, USA. CD4+ T cells were enriched by magnetic negative selection, after which naive cells were positively selected on CD45RA and the negative fraction was taken as the memory subset. After blood collection by leukapheresis, PBMCs were isolated using Ficoll-Histopaque density gradient centrifugation and then cryopreserved in the vapor phase of liquid nitrogen. Analytical flow cytometry was used to check the purity and quantity of each magnetically sorted T cell population. Each sorted fraction had its genomic DNA isolated and then quantified by UV absorbance on a Nanodrop 2000c. Concerning this clone itself: Its antigen is currently not known. Base qualities are missing; no much larger clone stands one base away.

TCR CDR3 regions were amplified from genomic DNA by multiplex PCR using the deep immunoSEQ assay. Genomic DNA extracted from each cell subset was distributed evenly over all wells of several immunoSEQ 96-well plates, and each plate served as one replicate. For sorted subsets, around 200 ng genomic DNA, equal to tens of thousands of T cell genomes, was loaded into each replicate PCR. The purified libraries were quantified using a Qubit 3.0 fluorometer, sized with a Bioanalyzer 2100, and then quantified again using the KAPA Library Quantification kit. Every immunoSEQ 96-well plate was sequenced on a separate single-read 150-cycle Illumina NextSeq 550 flow cell. Regarding the original processing steps: Because only junctional sequences without quality scores were contained in the immunoSEQ output, filtering matching that applied to full-length reads could not be performed. To assign V/J genes and CDR3, sequences were annotated against IMGT germline references using PyIR, a Python wrapper for IgBLAST v1.9. Any read was removed if the V/J assignment was weak (E-value above 1e-6), the CDR3 was missing, or the read contained stop codons, out-of-frame junctions, or ambiguous translated residues. V3J clonotypes were defined as sequences sharing an identical inferred V gene, J gene, and CDR3 amino acid sequence. The percentage overlap between two repertoires was calculated by dividing the number of shared unique clonotypes by the size of the smaller repertoire. Richness of each repertoire was evaluated using RTK rarefaction, the Chao1 estimator, and Recon v2.1 estimates of unobserved clonotypes. Generation probabilities were computed with OLGA for all TCRbeta clonotypes obtained by the gDNA method from a handful of donors. TCRdb provides this immuneACCESS table in a form limited to in-frame rearrangements. Some clones are lacking; in checked studies, under half of them reflect an unresolved V gene, and why the rest are absent is not known. V, J and clone size reflect that table, while D and trimming were determined from the DNA. The sample table holds 2 million to 2.5 million clones, of which over 90% were seen once. The top ten clones comprise approximately 0.4% of the sample.

The sequence was collected from a man younger than 30 in good health. Some clones in this sample may be carry-over from other donors' samples. Sequenced material: naive CD4+ T cells from PBMCs. The cell subset or site label corresponds to: CD45RA+ positively selected. This receptor chain uses TRBV5-1 and TRBJ2-7; matching of 5 bases hints at TRBD1 as the D gene. The bases are TGCGCCAGCAGCACCGGACACGAACCCTTCCTAAGCTACGAGCAGTACTTC. It specifies CASSTGHEPFLSYEQYF.